Below, one T cell receptor (beta chain) is given with its context. As yet, its antigen is unknown. The length of the CDR3 is 14 residues. V lost 8 bases and J 4 bases, leaving 16 bases between the germline ends. Germline V CDR1 and CDR2: MDHEN, SYDVKM. From the RT-PCR reads, TCRdb called clonotypes with MiXCR, one entry per CDR3 protein. This table has about 800,000 distinct CDR3 sequences, 21% appearing once. This sample stems from a study of response to subunit inactivated influenza vaccine. Points from the study as a whole: The authors offered the suggestion that each seasonal influenza vaccination recruits few new T cells.

Sequenced here: PBMCs from blood, sampled around 5 days after vaccination. The TCR comes from a man aged 50-59 years who received an inactivated influenza vaccine. V gene TRBV28 combines with J gene TRBJ2-3, with D possibly being TRBD1 or TRBD2 (7 bases each). CDR3 sequence (DNA): TGTGCCAGCGTCACGACAGGGAGGGCAGATACGCAGTATTTT. Protein product: CASVTTGRADTQYF.